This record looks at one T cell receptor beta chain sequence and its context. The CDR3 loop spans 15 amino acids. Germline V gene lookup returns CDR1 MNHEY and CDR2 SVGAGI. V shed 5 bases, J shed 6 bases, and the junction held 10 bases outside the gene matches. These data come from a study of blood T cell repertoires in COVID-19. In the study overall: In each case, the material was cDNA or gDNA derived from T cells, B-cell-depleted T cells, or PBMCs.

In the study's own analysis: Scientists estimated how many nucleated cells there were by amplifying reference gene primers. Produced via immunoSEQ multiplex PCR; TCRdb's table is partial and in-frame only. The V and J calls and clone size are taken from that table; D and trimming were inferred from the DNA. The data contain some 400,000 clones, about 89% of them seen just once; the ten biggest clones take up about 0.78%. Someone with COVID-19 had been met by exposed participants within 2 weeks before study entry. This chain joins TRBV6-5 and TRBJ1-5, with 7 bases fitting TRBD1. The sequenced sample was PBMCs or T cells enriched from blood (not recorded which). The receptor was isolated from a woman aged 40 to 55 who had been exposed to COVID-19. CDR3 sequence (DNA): TGTGCCAGCAGTATGTATGAGGGGGCAGGTCAGCCCCAGCATTTT. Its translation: CASSMYEGAGQPQHF.